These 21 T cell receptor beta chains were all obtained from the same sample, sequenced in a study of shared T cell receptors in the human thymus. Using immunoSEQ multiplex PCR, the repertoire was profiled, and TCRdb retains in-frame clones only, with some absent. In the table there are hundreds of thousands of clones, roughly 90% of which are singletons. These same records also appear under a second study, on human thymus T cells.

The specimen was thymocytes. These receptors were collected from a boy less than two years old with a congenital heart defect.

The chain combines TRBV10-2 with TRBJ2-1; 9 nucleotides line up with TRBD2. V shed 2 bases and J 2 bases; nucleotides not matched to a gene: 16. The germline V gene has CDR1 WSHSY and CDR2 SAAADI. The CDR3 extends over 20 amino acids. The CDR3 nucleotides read TGCGCCAGCAGTGAGCCCGGGACGGGGATAGCGGGAGAGACCTACAATGAGCAGTTCTTC. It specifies CASSEPGTGIAGETYNEQFF.

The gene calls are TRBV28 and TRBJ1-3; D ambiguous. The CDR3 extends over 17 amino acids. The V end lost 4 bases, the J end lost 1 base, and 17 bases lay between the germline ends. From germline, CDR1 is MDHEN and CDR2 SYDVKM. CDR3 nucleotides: TGTGCCAGCAGTTACCCCTCCGGGGTACTTTCTGGAAACACCATATATTTT. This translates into CASSYPSGVLSGNTIYF.

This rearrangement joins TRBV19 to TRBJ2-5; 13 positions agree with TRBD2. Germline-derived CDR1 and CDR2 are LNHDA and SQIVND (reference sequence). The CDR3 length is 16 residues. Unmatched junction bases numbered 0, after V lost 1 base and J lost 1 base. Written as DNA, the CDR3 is TGTGCCAGTAGTATAGGGACTAGCGGGAGCCAAGAGACCCAGTACTTC. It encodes CASSIGTSGSQETQYF.

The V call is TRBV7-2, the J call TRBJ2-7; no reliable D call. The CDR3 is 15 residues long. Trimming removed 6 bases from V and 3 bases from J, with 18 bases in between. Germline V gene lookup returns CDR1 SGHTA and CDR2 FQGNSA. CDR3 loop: CASRGRVSFGYEQYF. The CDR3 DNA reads TGTGCCAGCAGAGGCCGGGTCTCTTTCGGCTACGAGCAGTACTTC.

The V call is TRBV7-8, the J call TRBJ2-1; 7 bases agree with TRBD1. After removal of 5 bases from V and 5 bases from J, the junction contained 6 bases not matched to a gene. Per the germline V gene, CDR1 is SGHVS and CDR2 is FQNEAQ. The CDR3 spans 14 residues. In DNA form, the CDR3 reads TGTGCCAGCAGCCTAGGACAGGTTAACAATGAGCAGTTCTTC. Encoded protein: CASSLGQVNNEQFF.

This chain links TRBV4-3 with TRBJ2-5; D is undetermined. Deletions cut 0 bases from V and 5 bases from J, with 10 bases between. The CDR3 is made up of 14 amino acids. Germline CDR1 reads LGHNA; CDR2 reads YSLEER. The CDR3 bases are TGCGCCAGCAGCCAAGATCTTAAGAGGGAGACCCAGTACTTC. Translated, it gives CASSQDLKRETQYF.

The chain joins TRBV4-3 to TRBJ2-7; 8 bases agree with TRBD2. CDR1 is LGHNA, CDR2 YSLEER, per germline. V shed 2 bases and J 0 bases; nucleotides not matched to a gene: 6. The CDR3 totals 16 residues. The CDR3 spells CASSQYFSGVSYEQYF. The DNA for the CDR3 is TGCGCCAGCAGCCAATATTTTAGCGGGGTCTCCTACGAGCAGTACTTC.

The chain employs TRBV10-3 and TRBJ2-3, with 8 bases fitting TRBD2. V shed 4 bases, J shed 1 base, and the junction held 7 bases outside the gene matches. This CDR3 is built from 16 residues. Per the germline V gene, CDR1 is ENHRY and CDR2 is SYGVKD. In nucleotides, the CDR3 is TGTGCCATCAGTGTGTTAGCGGGATCGGGCACAGATACGCAGTATTTT. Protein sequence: CAISVLAGSGTDTQYF.

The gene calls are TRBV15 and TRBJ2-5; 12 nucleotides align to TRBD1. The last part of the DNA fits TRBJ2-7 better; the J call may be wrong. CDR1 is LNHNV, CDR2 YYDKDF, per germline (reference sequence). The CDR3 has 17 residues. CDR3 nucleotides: TGTGCCACCAGCAGAGATTGGGGGGGACAGGGGGCCCACGAGCAGTACTTC. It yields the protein CATSRDWGGQGAHEQYF.

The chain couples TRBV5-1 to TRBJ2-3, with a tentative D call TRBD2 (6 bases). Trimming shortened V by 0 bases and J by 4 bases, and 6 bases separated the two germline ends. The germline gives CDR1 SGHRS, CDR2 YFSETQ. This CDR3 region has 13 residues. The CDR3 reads CASSLGGADTQYF. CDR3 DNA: TGCGCCAGCAGCTTGGGGGGGGCAGATACGCAGTATTTT.

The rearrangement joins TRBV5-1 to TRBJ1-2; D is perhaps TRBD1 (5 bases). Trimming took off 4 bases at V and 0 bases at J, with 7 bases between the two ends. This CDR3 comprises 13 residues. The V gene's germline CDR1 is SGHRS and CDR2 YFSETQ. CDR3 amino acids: CASSLRANYGYTF. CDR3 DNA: TGCGCCAGCAGCCTCAGGGCTAACTATGGCTACACCTTC.

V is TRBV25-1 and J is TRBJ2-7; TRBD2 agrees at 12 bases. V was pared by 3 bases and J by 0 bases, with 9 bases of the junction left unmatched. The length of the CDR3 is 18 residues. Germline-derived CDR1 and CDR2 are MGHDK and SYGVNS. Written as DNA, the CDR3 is TGTGCCAGCAGTGACCGCCCCGGGGGACTAGCGGGCTCCTACGAGCAGTACTTC. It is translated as CASSDRPGGLAGSYEQYF.

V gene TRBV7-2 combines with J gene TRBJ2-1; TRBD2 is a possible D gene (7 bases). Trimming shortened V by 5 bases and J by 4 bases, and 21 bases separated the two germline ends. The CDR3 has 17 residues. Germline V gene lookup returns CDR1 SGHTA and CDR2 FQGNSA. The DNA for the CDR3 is TGTGCCAGCAGCCCCCCCGGGGGGCGGGAGAGTTACAATGAGCAGTTCTTC. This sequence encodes CASSPPGGRESYNEQFF.

The CDR3, as DNA: TGTGCCAGCAGCTTGGACAGGGGGCACGGCTATGGCTACACCTTC. Its translation is CASSLDRGHGYGYTF. V and J are TRBV6-1 and TRBJ1-2; TRBD1 matches at 11 bases. The CDR3 extends over 15 amino acids. Trimming took 6 bases from V and 4 from J; bases not matched to a gene: 7. Per germline, CDR1 MNHNS and CDR2 SASEGT.

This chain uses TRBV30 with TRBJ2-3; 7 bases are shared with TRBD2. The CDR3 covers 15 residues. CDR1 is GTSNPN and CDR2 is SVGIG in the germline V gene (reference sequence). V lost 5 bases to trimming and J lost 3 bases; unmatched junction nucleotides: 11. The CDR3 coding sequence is TGTGCCTGGGGGCGGGGCGGGAGACCTACAGATACGCAGTATTTT. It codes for CAWGRGGRPTDTQYF.

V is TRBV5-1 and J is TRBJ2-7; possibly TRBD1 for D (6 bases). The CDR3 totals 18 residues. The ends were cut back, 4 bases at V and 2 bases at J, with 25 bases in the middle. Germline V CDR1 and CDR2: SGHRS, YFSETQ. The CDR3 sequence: CASSRSPRQAWITYEQYF. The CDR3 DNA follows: TGCGCCAGCAGCCGATCCCCCCGACAGGCCTGGATCACCTACGAGCAGTACTTC.

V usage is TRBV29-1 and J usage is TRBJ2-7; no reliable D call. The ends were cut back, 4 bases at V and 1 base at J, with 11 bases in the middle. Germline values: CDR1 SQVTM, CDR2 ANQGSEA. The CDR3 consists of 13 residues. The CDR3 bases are TGCAGCGTTGTTTTGGGCAGTTCCTACGAGCAGTACTTC. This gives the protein CSVVLGSSYEQYF.

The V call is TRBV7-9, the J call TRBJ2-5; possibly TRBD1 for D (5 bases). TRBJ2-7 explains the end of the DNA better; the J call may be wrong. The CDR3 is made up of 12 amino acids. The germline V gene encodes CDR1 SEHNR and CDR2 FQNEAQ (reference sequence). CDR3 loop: CASSSARGEQYF. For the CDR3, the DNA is TGTGCCAGCAGCTCCGCTAGGGGCGAGCAGTACTTC.

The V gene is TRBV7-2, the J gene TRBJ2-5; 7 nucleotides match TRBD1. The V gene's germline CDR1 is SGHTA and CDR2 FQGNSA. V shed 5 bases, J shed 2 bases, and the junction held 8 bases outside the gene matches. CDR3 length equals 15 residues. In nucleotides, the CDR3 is TGTGCCAGCAGCGAGGGGACAGAGATACAAGAGACCCAGTACTTC. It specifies CASSEGTEIQETQYF.

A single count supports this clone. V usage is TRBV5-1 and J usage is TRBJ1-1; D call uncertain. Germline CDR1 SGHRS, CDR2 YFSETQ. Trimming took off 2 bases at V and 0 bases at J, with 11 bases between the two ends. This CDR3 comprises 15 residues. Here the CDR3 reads CASSLAGALNTEAFF. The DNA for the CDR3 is TGCGCCAGCAGCTTAGCGGGAGCCTTGAACACTGAAGCTTTCTTT. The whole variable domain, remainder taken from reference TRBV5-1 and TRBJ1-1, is KAGVTQTPRYLIKTRGQQVTLSCSPISGHRSVSWYQQTPGQGLQFLFEYFSETQRNKGNFPGRFSGRQFSNSRSEMNVSTLELGDSALYLCASSLAGALNTEAFFGQGTRLTVV.

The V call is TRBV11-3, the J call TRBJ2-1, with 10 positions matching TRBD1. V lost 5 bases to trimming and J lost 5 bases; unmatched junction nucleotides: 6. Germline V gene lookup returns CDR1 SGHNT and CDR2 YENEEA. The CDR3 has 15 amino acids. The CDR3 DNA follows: TGTGCCAGCAGCCACGGACAGGGGGGTAACAATGAGCAGTTCTTC. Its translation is CASSHGQGGNNEQFF.